One and the same sample provided the 26 T cell receptor beta chains below, sequenced in a study of T cell responses to AZD1222 COVID-19 vaccine. Using immunoSEQ multiplex PCR, the repertoire was profiled, and TCRdb retains in-frame clones only, with some absent. The sample records 15,000 to 20,000 clones, roughly 86% being singletons. The input for sequencing was peripheral blood, taken 28 days after the second AZD1222 dose. These receptors were taken from an adult who received the AZD1222 COVID-19 vaccine.

The chain's CDR3 is CASSPQSSGRYEQYV. CDR3 nucleotide sequence: TGTGCCAGCTCACCACAGTCTAGCGGGCGCTACGAGCAGTACGTC. The V and J genes are TRBV18 and TRBJ2-7; TRBD2 matches at 8 bases. Per germline, CDR1 KGHSH and CDR2 LQKENI. J was trimmed by 3 bases and V by 1 base; bases with no gene match: 5. CDR3 size: 15 residues.

The V call is TRBV4-1, the J call TRBJ2-1; 10 bases fit TRBD2. CDR1 MGHRA and CDR2 YSYEKL come from the germline V gene. The CDR3 extends over 14 amino acids. Trimming took 8 bases from V and 9 from J; bases not matched to a gene: 10. CDR3: CASRRSGGAPEQFF. The CDR3 nucleotides are TGCGCCAGCCGACGGAGCGGGGGGGCCCCTGAGCAGTTCTTC.

This clone was counted a single time. V gene TRBV10-3 combines with J gene TRBJ1-1; 8 positions match TRBD1. The CDR3 totals 13 residues. The germline V gene encodes CDR1 ENHRY and CDR2 SYGVKD. The V segment lost 7 bases and the J segment 4 bases; nucleotides outside the gene matches: 5. The CDR3 is CAITKDRVTEAFF. As DNA, the CDR3 is TGTGCCATCACCAAGGACAGGGTCACTGAAGCTTTCTTT.

This clone was counted between two and nine times. V gene TRBV27 combines with J gene TRBJ2-1; the match to TRBD1 covers 9 bases. V shed 10 bases and J 8 bases; nucleotides not matched to a gene: 15. This CDR3 spans 15 amino acids. The V gene's germline CDR1 is MNHEY and CDR2 SMNVEV (reference sequence). This CDR3 is CAINAPGQGDYEQFF. CDR3 sequence (DNA): TGTGCCATCAACGCTCCGGGACAGGGTGACTATGAGCAGTTCTTC.

The rearrangement uses TRBV6-2 or TRBV6-3 and TRBJ2-5; D tentatively fits TRBD1 or TRBD2 (6 bases each). Germline V gene data show CDR1 as MNHEY and CDR2 as SVGEGT. V was clipped by 2 bases and J by 5 bases, with 12 bases between them. The CDR3 loop spans 14 amino acids. The CDR3 DNA is TGTGCCAGCAGTTACGGCAGGGGAGGCGAGACCCAGTACTTC. The encoded protein is CASSYGRGGETQYF.

The J gene is TRBJ1-2, the V gene TRBV28; D remains ambiguous. Germline-derived CDR1 and CDR2 are MDHEN and SYDVKM. V was cut by 6 bases and J by 5 bases, with 10 bases left in between. The CDR3 is made up of 12 amino acids. The CDR3 coding sequence is TGTGCCAGCAGGCCCCCGGGATATGGCTACACCTTC. Amino acid sequence: CASRPPGYGYTF.

The chain joins TRBV28 to TRBJ1-4, with D perhaps TRBD1 (5 bases). Trimming pared 3 bases from V and 0 bases from J, leaving 8 bases between. This CDR3 has 15 amino acids. Germline V gene data show CDR1 as MDHEN and CDR2 as SYDVKM. CDR3: CASSLTASTNEKLFF. In DNA form, the CDR3 reads TGTGCCAGCAGTTTGACAGCCTCAACTAATGAAAAACTGTTTTTT.

The chain links TRBV5-8 to TRBJ2-2, with D possibly being TRBD1 (6 bases). V lost 7 bases and J 5 bases, leaving 15 bases between the germline ends. The CDR3 runs 14 residues. Germline CDR1 and CDR2: SGHTS and YDEGEE. This chain's CDR3 is CASRPRGRTGELFF. CDR3 nucleotide sequence: TGTGCCAGCCGGCCCAGGGGCAGAACCGGGGAGCTGTTTTTT. Full variable domain (missing parts from reference TRBV5-8 and TRBJ2-2): EAGVTQSPTHLIKTRGQQATLRCSPISGHTSVYWYQQALGLGLQFLLWYDEGEERNRGNFPPRFSGRQFPNYSSELNVNALELEDSALYLCASRPRGRTGELFFGEGSRLTVL.

The chain combines TRBV6-2 or TRBV6-3 with TRBJ2-5; D is possibly TRBD2 (6 bases). The CDR3 is 18 amino acids. Germline V gene sequence: CDR1 MNHEY, CDR2 SVGEGT. Trimming left V 4 bases short and J 2 bases short, with 23 bases between. For the CDR3, the DNA is TGTGCCAGCAGTTCTACGGGAGTCAATATCTTGGTGCAAGAGACCCAGTACTTC. The encoded protein is CASSSTGVNILVQETQYF.

The CDR3 nucleotides read TGTGCCAGCAGCCGGGCGGGAGGAGGCGGCACAGATACGCAGTATTTT. It encodes CASSRAGGGGTDTQYF. The rearrangement links TRBV11-2 to TRBJ2-3, with 8 bases that match TRBD2. Looked up from germline, CDR1 is SGHAT and CDR2 is FQNNGV. V lost 5 bases, J lost 1 base, and 8 bases stayed unmatched. This CDR3 is 16 amino acids long.

The J gene is TRBJ2-1, the V gene TRBV3-1 (or the pseudogene TRBV3-2); 9 bases match TRBD2. The CDR3 runs to 17 residues. Unmatched junction bases numbered 7, after V lost 4 bases and J lost 0 bases. The germline CDR1 and CDR2 sequences are LGHDT and YNNKEL (reference sequence). The CDR3 sequence is CASSLGLATSSYNEQFF. As DNA, the CDR3 is TGTGCCAGCAGCCTAGGACTAGCGACTAGCTCCTACAATGAGCAGTTCTTC.

The chain employs TRBV6-5 and TRBJ2-7; the match to TRBD2 covers 7 bases. Germline CDR1 reads MNHEY; CDR2 reads SVGAGI. The V and J ends lost 8 bases and 7 bases, in that order; junction bases with no gene match: 2. The length of the CDR3 is 10 residues. The CDR3, as DNA: TGTGCCAGCGGGGGAGGGGAGCAGTACTTC. This translates into CASGGGEQYF.

The V gene is TRBV4-2, the J gene TRBJ1-2; 11 bases are a match to TRBD1. Germline trimming cut 2 bases from V and 2 bases from J; bases unmatched to any gene: 1. Germline V gene sequence: CDR1 LGHNA, CDR2 YNFKEQ. The CDR3 is 15 amino acids. CDR3 sequence: CASSQRDRGNYGYTF. In DNA, the CDR3 is TGTGCCAGCAGCCAACGGGACAGGGGGAACTATGGCTACACCTTC.

The V and J genes are TRBV5-4 and TRBJ2-3; D is possibly TRBD2 (7 bases). CDR3 length equals 16 residues. V lost 4 bases and J 6 bases, leaving 21 bases between the germline ends. Germline V lookup: CDR1 SGHNT, CDR2 YYREEE (reference sequence). This chain's CDR3 is CASSPVSRGAGDTQYF. CDR3 coding DNA: TGTGCCAGCAGCCCAGTTAGTCGGGGGGCGGGGGATACGCAGTATTTT. Based on the CDR3 plus reference TRBV5-4 and TRBJ2-3, the full variable domain is ETGVTQSPTHLIKTRGQQVTLRCSSQSGHNTVSWYQQALGQGPQFIFQYYREEENGRGNFPPRFSGLQFPNYSSELNVNALELDDSALYLCASSPVSRGAGDTQYFGPGTRLTVL.

The rearrangement links TRBV19 to TRBJ1-4; TRBD1 might be the D (5 bases). The CDR3 totals 14 residues. Germline CDR1 LNHDA, CDR2 SQIVND (reference sequence). The ends were cut back, 1 base at V and 10 bases at J, with 13 bases in the middle. The CDR3 sequence: CASSIVPQGGKLFF. The CDR3, as DNA: TGTGCCAGTAGTATAGTACCCCAGGGAGGAAAACTGTTTTTT.

In this sample, this clone turned up once. The gene calls are TRBV10-2 and TRBJ1-3; TRBD1 aligns across 10 bases. The CDR3 runs to 18 residues. V dropped 4 bases and J dropped 4; count of bases not matched to a gene: 13. Germline loops: CDR1 WSHSY, CDR2 SAAADI. The chain's CDR3 is CASSGLRDRGAGGNTIYF. The CDR3 nucleotides read TGCGCCAGCAGTGGTCTCCGGGACAGGGGCGCGGGAGGAAACACCATATATTTT.

The chain links TRBV5-8 to TRBJ1-2; 8 bases fit TRBD1. V was clipped by 0 bases and J by 2 bases; unmatched bases: 3. Per germline, CDR1 SGHTS and CDR2 YDEGEE. The CDR3 covers 15 residues. The CDR3 spells CASSLGDRGNYGYTF. The CDR3, as DNA: TGTGCCAGCAGCTTGGGAGACAGGGGCAACTATGGCTACACCTTC.

This chain connects TRBV7-2 to TRBJ2-3, with D perhaps matching TRBD2 (6 bases). Trimming shortened V by 5 bases and J by 6 bases, and 15 bases separated the two germline ends. This CDR3 has 14 amino acids. Germline V gene lookup returns CDR1 SGHTA and CDR2 FQGNSA. CDR3 protein: CASSPQPGGDTQYF. Here the CDR3 DNA reads TGTGCCAGCAGCCCACAGCCAGGAGGGGATACGCAGTATTTT.

This chain connects TRBV7-8 to TRBJ1-4; a possible D gene is TRBD1 (6 bases). The germline gives CDR1 SGHVS, CDR2 FQNEAQ. The CDR3 is made up of 15 amino acids. V was cut by 2 bases and J by 3 bases, with 10 bases left in between. The CDR3 reads CASSLLGAANEKLFF. As DNA, the CDR3 is TGTGCCAGCAGCTTATTGGGGGCGGCTAATGAAAAACTGTTTTTT.

The CDR3 reads CASIKSVSNQPQHF. CDR3 sequence (DNA): TGTGCCAGCATAAAGTCGGTGAGCAATCAGCCCCAGCATTTT. The rearrangement joins TRBV6-5 to TRBJ1-5, with D hard to call. The CDR3 is 14 amino acids. The V gene lost 7 bases and the J gene lost 1 base, with 11 bases spanning the gap. CDR1 is MNHEY and CDR2 is SVGAGI in the germline V gene.

A single count supports this clone. V and J are TRBV6-2 or TRBV6-3 and TRBJ1-1; no clear D gene. The CDR3 spans 12 residues. Germline V lookup: CDR1 MNHEY, CDR2 SVGEGT. Deletions cut 2 bases from V and 9 bases from J, with 10 bases between. The CDR3 sequence: CASSYGQWKAFF. CDR3 bases: TGTGCCAGCAGTTACGGGCAGTGGAAAGCTTTCTTT.

This chain connects TRBV27 to TRBJ2-7, with D perhaps matching TRBD1 (5 bases). V lost 5 bases, J lost 1 base, and 12 bases lay in between. The CDR3 loop spans 14 amino acids. The germline V gene encodes CDR1 MNHEY and CDR2 SMNVEV (reference sequence). CDR3 protein: CASSHLRQSYEQYV. Written as DNA, the CDR3 is TGTGCCAGCAGTCACCTTCGACAGTCCTACGAGCAGTACGTC.

The DNA of the CDR3 is TGCGCCAGCAGCCTCCAGGGGGCGGGTGAAAAACTGTTTTTT. Translated, it gives CASSLQGAGEKLFF. The chain is built from TRBV4-1 and TRBJ1-4, with 8 bases lining up with TRBD1. The CDR3 extends over 14 amino acids. The V gene end was trimmed by 4 bases and the J gene end by 7 bases; junction bases not matched to a gene: 5. Per germline, CDR1 MGHRA and CDR2 YSYEKL.

This clone was observed a single time. This chain uses TRBV5-1 with TRBJ1-2; no reliable D call. Germline CDR1 is SGHRS and CDR2 is YFSETQ. CDR3 length equals 14 residues. The germline V and J ends were trimmed by 4 bases and 7 bases, with 17 bases remaining between them. CDR3 in amino acids: CASSSPSGVGGYTF. The CDR3 coding sequence is TGCGCCAGCAGCAGCCCGTCCGGGGTTGGTGGCTACACCTTC.

This clone was found once. The chain recombines TRBV5-1 with TRBJ2-7, with D possibly matching TRBD2 (6 bases). The CDR3 has 14 residues. Between the trimmed V and J ends, which lost 1 base and 7 bases, there was a span of 15 bases. The germline V gene encodes CDR1 SGHRS and CDR2 YFSETQ. CDR3: CASSLYSGLVEQYF. In DNA form, the CDR3 reads TGCGCCAGCAGCTTGTATAGCGGACTCGTAGAGCAGTACTTC.

The rearrangement uses TRBV19 and TRBJ1-1, with unresolved D. Germline V gives CDR1 LNHDA, CDR2 SQIVND (reference sequence). V lost 8 bases and J lost 4, with 11 bases in between. This CDR3 is 12 amino acids long. The CDR3 sequence is CASGERGTEAFF. For the CDR3, the DNA is TGTGCCAGTGGGGAGAGAGGCACTGAAGCTTTCTTT.